Below are 17 T cell receptor beta chains sequenced from a single sample in a study of blood T cell repertoires in COVID-19. TCRdb's table, derived via immunoSEQ multiplex PCR, lists solely in-frame clones and lacks some. The table records about 91,000 clones, over 60% of them present only once. The sample was peripheral blood. The receptors stem from a man aged 65-85 years with acute or convalescent COVID-19.

This chain links TRBV19 with TRBJ1-5; no firm D call. Germline CDR1 LNHDA, CDR2 SQIVND (reference sequence). The V gene lost 3 bases and the J gene lost 1 base, with 10 bases spanning the gap. This CDR3 spans 15 amino acids. The CDR3 loop reads CASSMRASSNQPQHF. DNA of the CDR3: TGTGCCAGTAGTATGAGGGCCTCAAGCAATCAGCCCCAGCATTTT.

The J gene is TRBJ2-3, the V gene TRBV29-1; 14 positions agree with TRBD2. CDR3 length equals 17 residues. With 6 bases clipped from V and 1 base from J, the junction kept 9 bases outside the gene matches. CDR1 is SQVTM, CDR2 ANQGSEA, per germline. The CDR3 is CSVAGLAGEGGTDTQYF. The CDR3 region has the DNA TGCAGCGTCGCGGGACTAGCGGGAGAGGGAGGCACAGATACGCAGTATTTT.

V is TRBV5-6 and J is TRBJ1-4; D is uncertain. Trimming took 0 bases from V and 8 from J, leaving 8 bases between them. Germline V gene data show CDR1 as SGHDT and CDR2 as YYEEEE. There are 13 residues in the CDR3. CDR3: CASSLVPGEKLFF. Here the CDR3 DNA reads TGTGCCAGCAGCTTGGTACCGGGGGAAAAACTGTTTTTT.

The J gene is TRBJ2-3, the V gene TRBV28; TRBD2 is a possible D gene (5 bases). Germline assignment: CDR1 MDHEN and CDR2 SYDVKM. Trimming took 5 bases from V and 1 from J, leaving 19 bases between them. The CDR3 extends over 17 amino acids. The CDR3 DNA sequence: TGTGCCAGCAGTACTGGGGTTGGGGAGTTGGGCACAGATACGCAGTATTTT. This sequence encodes CASSTGVGELGTDTQYF. Combining the CDR3 with reference TRBV28 and TRBJ2-3 gives the whole variable domain DVKVTQSSRYLVKRTGEKVFLECVQDMDHENMFWYRQDPGLGLRLIYFSYDVKMKEKGDIPEGYSVSREKKERFSLILESASTNQTSMYLCASSTGVGELGTDTQYFGPGTRLTVL.

This clone was detected only once. The V gene is TRBV3-1 (or the pseudogene TRBV3-2), the J gene TRBJ1-6; 8 bases align to TRBD1. Trimming at V came to 4 bases and at J to 6 bases, leaving 14 bases not matched to a gene. CDR1 and CDR2 from the germline V gene are LGHDT and YNNKEL (reference sequence). The CDR3 totals 18 residues. This CDR3 is CASSLGTGFTKFNSPLHF. CDR3 nucleotide sequence: TGTGCCAGCAGCCTCGGGACAGGTTTCACAAAATTTAATTCACCCCTCCACTTT.

The chain uses TRBV7-9 and TRBJ2-2; TRBD2 aligns across 7 bases. Germline V CDR1 and CDR2: SEHNR, FQNEAQ (reference sequence). This CDR3 is built from 14 residues. The trim removed 6 bases at V and 4 bases at J, leaving 5 bases unmatched. CDR3 DNA sequence: TGTGCCAGCAGGGTAGCGGGTCGCACCGGGGAGCTGTTTTTT. Translation: CASRVAGRTGELFF. Combining the CDR3 with reference TRBV7-9 and TRBJ2-2 gives the whole variable domain DTGVSQNPRHKITKRGQNVTFRCDPISEHNRLYWYRQTLGQGPEFLTYFQNEAQLEKSRLLSDRFSAERPKGSFSTLEIQRTEQGDSAMYLCASRVAGRTGELFFGEGSRLTVL.

This chain connects TRBV27 to TRBJ2-6; 7 bases fit TRBD1. V lost 6 bases and J lost 2; bases outside the gene matches: 4. CDR1 is MNHEY, CDR2 SMNVEV, per germline (reference sequence). The CDR3 sequence is 15 residues long. This CDR3 is CASSLGTAGANVLTF. CDR3 nucleotides: TGTGCCAGCAGCCTAGGGACAGCTGGGGCCAACGTCCTGACTTTC.

The rearrangement uses TRBV19 and TRBJ2-5; 7 bases are shared with TRBD1. The CDR3 totals 16 residues. Germline values: CDR1 LNHDA, CDR2 SQIVND (reference sequence). J gave up 3 bases and V 6 bases, and 13 bases lay outside the gene matches. CDR3 bases: TGTGCCAGTAGCCCTACCCGACAGGGTACAAAAGAGACCCAGTACTTC. It is translated as CASSPTRQGTKETQYF.

The gene calls are TRBV24-1 and TRBJ2-3, with D uncertain. CDR1 and CDR2 from the germline V gene are KGHDR and SFDVKD. The CDR3 is made up of 15 amino acids. V lost 2 bases and J 3 bases, leaving 11 bases between the germline ends. For the CDR3, the DNA is TGTGCCACCAGTGATTCCGGCAGGTGGACAGATACGCAGTATTTT. This sequence encodes CATSDSGRWTDTQYF.

The V gene is TRBV7-2, the J gene TRBJ2-1; a possible D gene is TRBD2 (5 bases). The V gene lost 2 bases and the J gene lost 11 bases, with 7 bases spanning the gap. The CDR3 contains 11 residues. Germline CDR1 is SGHTA and CDR2 is FQGNSA. CDR3 region: CASSLRGKQFF. The CDR3 DNA sequence: TGTGCCAGCAGCTTACGGGGAAAGCAGTTCTTC.

With regard to this clone: The junction and the germline gene differ at one end; a read error may be behind it. This sequence joins TRBV2 and TRBJ2-2; 9 nucleotides agree with TRBD1. CDR3 length: 11 amino acids. The germline gives CDR1 SNHLY, CDR2 FYNNEI. CDR3 DNA: TGTGCCAGCAGTGCGACAGGGGGTCCTTCTTTT. It yields the protein CASSATGGPSF.

A few counts support this clone. This chain uses TRBV12-2 with TRBJ1-6; the D segment call TRBD1 is taken from the table without a DNA check. TRBV12-2 is given as a pseudogene. The CDR3 totals 17 residues. CDR3 sequence reads: CASRSTTGCRNNSPLHF. The CDR3 nucleotides are TGTGCAAGTCGCTCAACGACAGGGTGTAGAAATAATTCACCCCTCCACTTT.

The table lists this clone with a count of one. V and J are TRBV5-6 and TRBJ1-6, with D possibly TRBD1 on 6 matching bases. The CDR3 is 19 residues long. V shed 4 bases and J shed 0 bases, with 20 bases lying between them. Germline V lookup: CDR1 SGHDT, CDR2 YYEEEE. CDR3 nucleotides: TGTGCCAGCAGCGTGTGGGACATCCCCCAGGGCTCCTATAATTCACCCCTCCACTTT. Translation: CASSVWDIPQGSYNSPLHF.

The V and J genes are TRBV5-5 and TRBJ2-3; 7 positions agree with TRBD1. The CDR3 consists of 16 residues. Looked up from germline, CDR1 is SGHKS and CDR2 is YYEKEE (reference sequence). V lost 4 bases to trimming and J lost 4 bases; unmatched junction nucleotides: 12. CDR3 loop: CASSPAQTGHADTQYF. DNA of the CDR3: TGTGCCAGCAGCCCAGCACAGACAGGGCATGCAGATACGCAGTATTTT.

The chain combines TRBV6-1 with TRBJ2-7, with D unresolved. CDR3 length: 14 residues. Germline V gene lookup returns CDR1 MNHNS and CDR2 SASEGT. The DNA for the CDR3 is TGTGCCGGCAGTGAAGCGCGTCGGTCCTACGAGCAGTACGTC. Its protein is CAGSEARRSYEQYV.

The gene calls are TRBV6-1 and TRBJ2-1; TRBD1 agrees at 8 bases. There are 16 residues in the CDR3. V was pared by 4 bases and J by 0 bases, with 5 bases of the junction left unmatched. Per germline, CDR1 MNHNS and CDR2 SASEGT. The CDR3 DNA follows: TGTGCCAGCAGTGCCTGGACAGGGAGCTCCTACAATGAGCAGTTCTTC. It specifies CASSAWTGSSYNEQFF.

This rearrangement joins TRBV5-8 to TRBJ2-7; D possibly corresponds to TRBD1 (5 bases). CDR1 and CDR2 (germline): SGHTS, YDEGEE. CDR3 length: 14 amino acids. Trimming took off 2 bases at V and 4 bases at J, with 13 bases between the two ends. The CDR3 sequence: CASSLGAASYEQYF. CDR3 DNA: TGTGCCAGCAGCTTAGGGGCTGCATCGTACGAGCAGTACTTC.